This is a list of T cell receptor beta chains from one sample in a study of vaccination and CD4 T cells after COVID-19. These receptors' antigens are unknown. TCRdb recomputed calls from the PCR reads with MiXCR, one row per CDR3 protein. The data show some 8,000 distinct CDR3 sequences, more than 30% seen once. Sequencing was carried out using CD4+ T cells from blood, cultured in vitro. All receptors come from a human donor in good health. Each CDR3 is given with its conserved first and last residue. D genes are given only for firm matches. Part of the rows lack a size; the others show once, few, many or a class for expanded clones.

length,D,size,V,J,DNA,CDR3
15,TRBD1,.,TRBV6-1,TRBJ2-5,TGTGCCAGCACCCAGAATCAGGGGGCGGGGGAGACCCAGTACTTC,CASTQNQGAGETQYF
13,.,.,TRBV5-4,TRBJ1-2,TGTGCCAGCAGCGGCGGACAGAACTATGGCTACACCTTC,CASSGGQNYGYTF
17,.,.,TRBV7-9,TRBJ2-5,TGTGCCAGCAGCCAACTCGGGGTCTGGGGGGCGCTGGAGACCCAGTACTTC,CASSQLGVWGALETQYF
14,.,.,TRBV9,TRBJ1-1,TGTGCCAGCAGCGTCAGGGGAGCGGGGGCTGAAGCTTTCTTT,CASSVRGAGAEAFF
14,TRBD2,few,TRBV20-1,TRBJ2-7,TGCAGTGCTAGAGGGCTAGCGGGAGACTACGAGCAGTACTTC,CSARGLAGDYEQYF
15,TRBD2,once,TRBV5-1,TRBJ2-3,TGCGCCAGCAGCTCCGGACTAGCCCTCACAGATACGCAGTATTTT,CASSSGLALTDTQYF
15,.,few,TRBV7-8,TRBJ2-1,TGTGCCAGCAGCTTAGCGCGGACTCTAAATGTATGGCAGTTCTTC,CASSLARTLNVWQFF
15,TRBD1,.,TRBV5-4,TRBJ2-2,TGTGCCAGCAGCTCCGGGACAGGGGACACCGGGGAGCTGTTTTTT,CASSSGTGDTGELFF
15,TRBD1,few,TRBV11-2,TRBJ1-2,TGTGCCAGCAGCCTCTACTCCCGACAGGGGGATGGCTACACCTTC,CASSLYSRQGDGYTF
17,.,.,TRBV6-1,TRBJ1-5,TGTGCCAGCAGCCCCGCCGGGACAATCAATAGCAATCAGCCCCAGCATTTT,CASSPAGTINSNQPQHF
16,TRBD2,.,TRBV2,TRBJ2-3,TGTGCCAGCAGTGAAGTCCTAGCGGCCACCCTTGATACGCAGTATTTT,CASSEVLAATLDTQYF
14,.,.,TRBV28,TRBJ2-7,TGTGCCAGCAGCCGTCCGGGTGGGGGCTACGAGCAGTACTTC,CASSRPGGGYEQYF
16,TRBD2,.,TRBV9,TRBJ2-2,TGTGCCAGCAGCGTAGGGGGCGGGGGTGCCACCGGGGAGCTGTTTTTT,CASSVGGGGATGELFF
15,.,.,TRBV20-1,TRBJ1-6,TGCAGTGCTGGCCGTCGGGACCGAGATAATTCACCCCTCCACTTT,CSAGRRDRDNSPLHF
15,TRBD1,.,TRBV7-2,TRBJ1-4,TGTGCCAGCAGCGGACGGGACAGGGGAAGAGAAAAACTGTTTTTT,CASSGRDRGREKLFF
14,.,.,TRBV28,TRBJ2-7,TGTGCCACCAAGGCTTCGGGAGATATGTACGAGCAGTACTTC,CATKASGDMYEQYF
14,.,few,TRBV5-1,TRBJ1-1,TGCGCCAGCAGCTCCGGAGCGCGGATCACTGAAGCTTTCTTT,CASSSGARITEAFF
17,TRBD2,.,TRBV27,TRBJ2-7,TGTGCCAGCAGTTTGCAACTAGCGGGCACAACCTTCTACGAGCAGTACTTC,CASSLQLAGTTFYEQYF
15,TRBD2,.,TRBV4-1,TRBJ2-7,TGCGCCAGCAGCCAAGGACTAGCGGGGGACTACGAGCAGTACTTC,CASSQGLAGDYEQYF
14,.,few,TRBV5-4,TRBJ2-7,TGTGCCAGCAGCTTGGAGCAGGCCTCCTACGAGCAGTACTTC,CASSLEQASYEQYF
16,TRBD2,.,TRBV4-1,TRBJ2-2,TGCGCCAGCAGCCGGGGACTAGCAGCGAACACCGGGGAGCTGTTTTTT,CASSRGLAANTGELFF
13,.,.,TRBV7-6,TRBJ1-2,TGTGCCAGCAGCCCCGGAATTAACTATGGCTACACCTTC,CASSPGINYGYTF
15,.,.,TRBV6-2/TRBV6-3,TRBJ2-3,TGTGCCAGCAGCCAGCGTGTCCAGGCCACAGATACGCAGTATTTT,CASSQRVQATDTQYF
14,TRBD1,.,TRBV6-1,TRBJ2-7,TGTGCCAGCAGCCGACGGGACAGCTCCTACGAGCAGTACTTC,CASSRRDSSYEQYF
16,.,.,TRBV10-3,TRBJ2-4,TGTGCCATCAGTGAAGGTGAGGATTCAGCCAAAAACATTCAGTACTTC,CAISEGEDSAKNIQYF
13,TRBD1,few,TRBV20-1,TRBJ1-1,TGCAGTGTTAGGAAGGGGGCGATCACTGAAGCTTTCTTT,CSVRKGAITEAFF
15,.,.,TRBV7-6,TRBJ1-3,TGTGCCAGCAGCTCGAGGGATAATTCTGGAAACACCATATATTTT,CASSSRDNSGNTIYF